The entry that follows covers one TCR beta chain sequence. The data were produced by immunoSEQ multiplex PCR, yet TCRdb's version contains in-frame clones alone and is incomplete. The sample has under 250,000 clones, about 83% seen once. These data are taken from a study of blood T cell repertoires in COVID-19. The V end was cut by 6 bases, the J end by 2 bases, with 11 bases between. The germline CDR1 and CDR2 sequences are MNHEY and SMNVEV (reference sequence). This CDR3 is 13 amino acids long. This receptor was taken from a woman between 45 and 60 years old with acute or convalescent COVID-19. The J gene is TRBJ2-7, the V gene TRBV27; D may be TRBD2 (6 bases). Sequencing was done on a sample of peripheral blood. CDR3: CASRGLMAYEQYF. CDR3 bases: TGTGCCAGCAGGGGACTGATGGCCTACGAGCAGTACTTC.